This T cell receptor (beta chain) was sequenced in a study of blood T cell repertoires in COVID-19. Background on the study: Some COVID-19 samples were acute and others convalescent; all came from the United States, Italy and Spain. T cells, B-cell-depleted T cells, or PBMCs provided the cDNA or gDNA that served as material.

Original analysis: Scientists estimated how many nucleated cells there were by amplifying reference gene primers. Only in-frame clones appear in the TCRdb table, and some are missing; sequencing was by immunoSEQ multiplex PCR. That table gives V, J and clone size, and the DNA gave D and trimming. In the table there are tens of thousands of clones, around nine tenths of which are singletons. CDR3 length equals 15 residues. The germline gives CDR1 MDHEN, CDR2 SYDVKM. J lost 5 bases, V lost 4 bases, and 8 bases had no gene match. The chain uses TRBV28 and TRBJ2-1; 7 bases map to TRBD2. This clonotype originated in a human donor with active COVID-19. The donor label of this sample is uncertain. Sequencing was carried out using peripheral blood. CDR3 sequence reads: CASSSVGLGDNEQFF. The DNA of the CDR3 is TGTGCCAGCAGTTCTGTCGGACTAGGGGACAATGAGCAGTTCTTC.